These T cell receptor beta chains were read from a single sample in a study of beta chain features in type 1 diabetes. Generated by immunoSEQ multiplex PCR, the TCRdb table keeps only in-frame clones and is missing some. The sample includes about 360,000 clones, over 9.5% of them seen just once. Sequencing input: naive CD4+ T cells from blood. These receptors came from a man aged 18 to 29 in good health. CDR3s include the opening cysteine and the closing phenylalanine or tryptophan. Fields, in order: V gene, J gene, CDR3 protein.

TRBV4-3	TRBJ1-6	CASSQDEMGAGSPLHF
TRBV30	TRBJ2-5	CAWSRLAGGETQYF
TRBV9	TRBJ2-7	CARSGGSSYEQYF
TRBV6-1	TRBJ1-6	CASSEAHRSSYNSPLHF
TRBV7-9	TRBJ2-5	CASSFRVRETQYF
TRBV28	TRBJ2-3	CASSFGTRTDTQYF
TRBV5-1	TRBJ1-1	CASSALTGDTEAFF
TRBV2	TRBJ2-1	CASRRDNSAFF
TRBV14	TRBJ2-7	CASSQVRYEQYF
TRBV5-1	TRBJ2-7	CASSLVFRDRGYEQYF
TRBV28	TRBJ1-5	CASSPFETGLSNQPQHF
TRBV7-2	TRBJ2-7	CASSLGRQYSYEQYF
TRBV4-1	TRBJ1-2	CASSQDLRRESYGYTF
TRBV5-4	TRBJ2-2	CASSLSAHDGELFF
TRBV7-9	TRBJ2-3	CASSPTNWASEKNTDTQYF
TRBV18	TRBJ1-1	CASSPRQGRNTEAFF
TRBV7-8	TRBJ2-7	CASSLGTRNSYEQYF
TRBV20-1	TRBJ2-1	CSGKGAREQFF
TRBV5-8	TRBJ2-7	CASRYSGTGRSEQYF
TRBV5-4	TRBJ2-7	CASSSEYGSYEQYF
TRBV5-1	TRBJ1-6	CASSGQGNSPLHF
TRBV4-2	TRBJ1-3	CASSQNQQISGNTIYF
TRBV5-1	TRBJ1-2	CASSSQDGGREGYTF
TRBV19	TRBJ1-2	CASSRTGTGNYGYTF
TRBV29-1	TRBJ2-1	CSVGPAEYNEQFF
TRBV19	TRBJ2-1	CASSIFRQGVGNEQFF
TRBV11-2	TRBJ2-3	CASSSGLAGGDTQYF
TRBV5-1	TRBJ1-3	CASSRGQSGNTIYF
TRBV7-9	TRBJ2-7	CASSLAAVEQYF
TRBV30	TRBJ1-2	CAWSRGQGDGYTF
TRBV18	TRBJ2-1	CASSPRLAGGGYNEQFF
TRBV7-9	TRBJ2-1	CASSRTSNHEQFF
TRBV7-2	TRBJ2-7	CASSQRGEQYF
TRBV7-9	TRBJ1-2	CASSLVDGLGWGYTF
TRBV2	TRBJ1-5	CASSEEGNQPQHF
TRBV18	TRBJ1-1	CASSPPNSGTRAEAFF
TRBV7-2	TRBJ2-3	CASSLTRDKSTDTQYF
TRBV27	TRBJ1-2	CASSFTGTGSHGYTF
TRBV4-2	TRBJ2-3	CASSQDSGTEATDTQYF
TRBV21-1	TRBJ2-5	CASTLRETQYF
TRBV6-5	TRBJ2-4	CASSYSGQLAKNIQYF
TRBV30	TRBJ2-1	CAWSKRGSYNEQFF
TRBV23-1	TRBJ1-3	CASSQSRDSPGNTIYF
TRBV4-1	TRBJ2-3	CASSQLPGLPTDTQYF
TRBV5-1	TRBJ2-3	CASSLSSFSTDTQYF
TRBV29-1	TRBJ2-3	CSAGTGDYTDTQYF
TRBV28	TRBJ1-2	CASSWGQSYGYTF
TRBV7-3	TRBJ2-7	CASSLTASGPYEQYF
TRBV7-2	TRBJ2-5	CASSDGTSGTQETQYF
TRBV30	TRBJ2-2	CAWSVTGTGGSGELFF
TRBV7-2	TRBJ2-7	CASSLAGGRTYEQYF
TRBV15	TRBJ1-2	CATSRDLAQGVGYTF